A single sample is the source of the 20 T cell receptor beta chains below, sequenced in a study of cytomegalovirus exposure and HLA in healthy donors. Primers for the PCR totalled 60 Vbeta and 13 Jbeta. TCRdb's table, derived via immunoSEQ multiplex PCR, lists solely in-frame clones and lacks some. The top ten hold roughly 1.5% of the sample, which has around 140,000 clones, over 70% seen once. The specimen was PBMCs. These receptors came from a woman aged 18 to 35 in good health and CMV-seronegative.

The chain couples TRBV5-1 to TRBJ1-1; unclear D gene. CDR3 length: 15 residues. Per germline, CDR1 SGHRS and CDR2 YFSETQ. V lost 0 bases and J 2 bases, leaving 11 bases between the germline ends. CDR3 DNA sequence: TGCGCCAGCAGCTTGGAATACGCAGGAAACACTGAAGCTTTCTTT. It codes for CASSLEYAGNTEAFF.

A few counts support this clone. The chain couples TRBV10-2 to TRBJ1-1; no clear D gene. Germline values: CDR1 WSHSY, CDR2 SAAADI. CDR3 length: 12 residues. Trimming left V 2 bases short and J 7 bases short, with 8 bases between. DNA of the CDR3: TGCGCCAGCAGTGAGGTCTACAGTGAAGCTTTCTTT. Encoded protein: CASSEVYSEAFF.

The chain couples TRBV2 to TRBJ2-2; D is uncertain. Germline loops: CDR1 SNHLY, CDR2 FYNNEI. CDR3 size: 13 residues. V lost 1 base and J 6 bases, leaving 6 bases between the germline ends. This chain's CDR3 is CASSEVRAGELFF. Written as DNA, the CDR3 is TGTGCCAGCAGTGAAGTACGGGCCGGGGAGCTGTTTTTT.

This clone showed up just once. J is TRBJ1-2 and V is TRBV6-1; TRBD1 is a possible D gene (6 bases). Germline V CDR1 and CDR2: MNHNS, SASEGT. This CDR3 spans 16 amino acids. Trimming shortened V by 1 base and J by 1 base, and 13 bases separated the two germline ends. Here the CDR3 DNA reads TGTGCCAGCAGTGAAGGTTGGGGGCGCGGTAACTATGGCTACACCTTC. Protein: CASSEGWGRGNYGYTF.

The gene calls are TRBV19 and TRBJ2-5; 13 nucleotides match TRBD2. The CDR3 loop spans 19 amino acids. J gave up 5 bases and V 7 bases, and 19 bases lay outside the gene matches. In germline, CDR1 is LNHDA, CDR2 SQIVND (reference sequence). The CDR3 sequence is CASIILNPKWGLAGETQYF. CDR3 DNA: TGTGCCAGTATCATCCTTAACCCGAAATGGGGACTAGCGGGGGAGACCCAGTACTTC.

The chain has TRBV7-2 and TRBJ2-2; the match to TRBD1 covers 8 bases. The CDR3 loop spans 14 amino acids. Germline V CDR1 and CDR2: SGHTA, FQGNSA. V dropped 2 bases and J dropped 7; count of bases not matched to a gene: 3. The CDR3 is CASSLQGAGGELFF. As DNA, the CDR3 is TGTGCCAGCAGCTTACAGGGGGCGGGCGGGGAGCTGTTTTTT.

The chain links TRBV5-4 to TRBJ2-1; the D gene is possibly TRBD2 (6 bases). Germline V lookup: CDR1 SGHNT, CDR2 YYREEE (reference sequence). CDR3 length equals 14 residues. V lost 3 bases, J lost 0 bases, and 7 bases lay in between. Here the CDR3 DNA reads TGTGCCAGCAGCTCCGGGGGCTCCTACAATGAGCAGTTCTTC. This gives the protein CASSSGGSYNEQFF.

Comment on this clone: The same CDR3 is also encoded by other DNA sequences in this sample. This chain uses TRBV2 with TRBJ2-3; 11 bases are shared with TRBD2. V gave up 6 bases and J gave up 0 bases; unmatched junction bases: 11. CDR1 and CDR2 from the germline V gene are SNHLY and FYNNEI. CDR3 length: 18 amino acids. CDR3 in DNA: TGTGCCAGCAGCCCAGGACTAGCGGGCCCGACTAGCACAGATACGCAGTATTTT. This encodes CASSPGLAGPTSTDTQYF.

The rearrangement uses TRBV19 and TRBJ1-2, with 8 positions matching TRBD1. The junction had 8 bases not matched to a gene; V was cut back by 4 bases and J by 4 bases. The CDR3 loop spans 15 amino acids. From germline, CDR1 is LNHDA and CDR2 SQIVND (reference sequence). CDR3 amino acids: CASSNPDRGRYGYTF. The CDR3 nucleotides are TGTGCCAGTAGTAATCCTGACAGGGGACGCTATGGCTACACCTTC. Full variable domain (outside the CDR3, taken from reference TRBV19 and TRBJ1-2): DGGITQSPKYLFRKEGQNVTLSCEQNLNHDAMYWYRQDPGQGLRLIYYSQIVNDFQKGDIAEGYSVSREKKESFPLTVTSAQKNPTAFYLCASSNPDRGRYGYTFGSGTRLTVV.

J is TRBJ1-1 and V is TRBV12-5, with no clear D. The germline V gene has CDR1 LGHNT and CDR2 FRNRAP. The CDR3 contains 16 residues. Trimming left V 2 bases short and J 4 bases short, with 17 bases between. CDR3 DNA sequence: TGTGCTAGTGGTTTGCCGACCCTCGGGAGCGGCACTGAAGCTTTCTTT. The encoded protein is CASGLPTLGSGTEAFF.

The rearrangement links TRBV25-1 to TRBJ2-1, with 9 bases aligning to TRBD2. J gave up 1 base and V 6 bases, and 7 bases lay outside the gene matches. Germline-derived CDR1 and CDR2 are MGHDK and SYGVNS. The CDR3 length is 16 residues. The CDR3 protein is CASRGGSGRSYNEQFF. In DNA form, the CDR3 reads TGTGCCAGCAGAGGGGGGAGCGGGAGGTCCTACAATGAGCAGTTCTTC. The full variable domain, with the rest looked up from reference TRBV25-1 and TRBJ2-1, is EADIYQTPRYLVIGTGKKITLECSQTMGHDKMYWYQQDPGMELHLIHYSYGVNSTEKGDLSSESTVSRIRTEHFPLTLESARPSHTSQYLCASRGGSGRSYNEQFFGPGTRLTVL.

The rearrangement uses TRBV19 and TRBJ2-1; maybe TRBD1 (5 bases). Germline V lookup: CDR1 LNHDA, CDR2 SQIVND (reference sequence). Trimming left V 3 bases short and J 12 bases short, with 6 bases between. The CDR3 extends over 10 amino acids. In DNA, the CDR3 is TGTGCCAGTAGTATGGGGCCGCAGTTCTTC. This codes for CASSMGPQFF.

There are a few counts of this clone. The chain links TRBV4-1 to TRBJ1-5; 7 bases are a match to TRBD1. V was clipped by 3 bases and J by 8 bases; unmatched bases: 7. The CDR3 contains 14 residues. CDR1 and CDR2 from the germline V gene are MGHRA and YSYEKL. This CDR3 reads CASSQGQSYEPQHF. DNA of the CDR3: TGCGCCAGCAGCCAGGGACAGTCCTATGAGCCCCAGCATTTT.

The chain links TRBV7-9 to TRBJ1-2, with TRBD1 identical over 9 bases. Germline V gene sequence: CDR1 SEHNR, CDR2 FQNEAQ (reference sequence). The V segment lost 1 base and the J segment 3 bases; nucleotides outside the gene matches: 3. CDR3 size: 15 residues. This CDR3 is CASSLGDREDYGYTF. CDR3 nucleotide sequence: TGTGCCAGCAGCTTAGGGGACAGGGAGGACTATGGCTACACCTTC.

The chain combines TRBV5-4 with TRBJ2-1, with TRBD2 identical over 10 bases. The CDR3 runs 14 residues. The V and J ends lost 0 bases and 14 bases, in that order; junction bases with no gene match: 8. Germline-derived CDR1 and CDR2 are SGHNT and YYREEE (reference sequence). CDR3 amino acids: CASSLVGSGRREFF. In nucleotides, the CDR3 is TGTGCCAGCAGCTTGGTTGGTAGCGGGAGGCGGGAGTTCTTC.

This chain joins TRBV15 and TRBJ1-1, with 7 bases lining up with TRBD1. With 0 bases clipped from V and 5 bases from J, the junction kept 6 bases outside the gene matches. The CDR3 has 15 amino acids. Germline values: CDR1 LNHNV, CDR2 YYDKDF (reference sequence). CDR3 amino acids: CATSRESGRGTEAFF. CDR3 coding DNA: TGTGCCACCAGCAGAGAAAGCGGCAGGGGGACTGAAGCTTTCTTT.

The rearrangement links TRBV30 to TRBJ2-7; TRBD2 agrees at 12 bases. The CDR3 has 16 residues. V trimming: 0 bases; J trimming: 3 bases; junction bases outside the gene matches: 6. Germline loops: CDR1 GTSNPN, CDR2 SVGIG (reference sequence). The CDR3 DNA follows: TGTGCCTGGAGTGTACCCGGGACTAGCGGGCTCTACGAGCAGTACTTC. Residues: CAWSVPGTSGLYEQYF.

J is TRBJ2-3 and V is TRBV29-1, with TRBD2 matching over 9 bases. This CDR3 has 14 residues. After removal of 3 bases from V and 0 bases from J, the junction contained 1 base not matched to a gene. The germline V gene has CDR1 SQVTM and CDR2 ANQGSEA. Written as DNA, the CDR3 is TGCAGCGTTGAGACTAGCGGTAGCACAGATACGCAGTATTTT. Its protein product is CSVETSGSTDTQYF.

The chain employs TRBV29-1 and TRBJ2-2, with 7 positions matching TRBD1. J was trimmed by 3 bases and V by 6 bases; bases with no gene match: 10. The CDR3 covers 15 residues. Germline V gives CDR1 SQVTM, CDR2 ANQGSEA. CDR3 DNA: TGCAGCGTGCACATCGGACAGGCCTACACCGGGGAGCTGTTTTTT. It encodes CSVHIGQAYTGELFF.

In its sample, this clone was seen a few times. This rearrangement joins TRBV7-9 to TRBJ2-1, with 7 bases that match TRBD2. This CDR3 is 16 amino acids long. Germline V lookup: CDR1 SEHNR, CDR2 FQNEAQ (reference sequence). V lost 7 bases, J lost 7 bases, and 16 bases stayed unmatched. CDR3 coding DNA: TGTGCCAGCAACCCCCCCCCAAAAGCGGGACGGAATGAGCAGTTCTTC. This translates into CASNPPPKAGRNEQFF.